The following is a T cell receptor (beta chain) sequence with its context. The source of the sample is a study of technical replicates of blood from a handful of donors. CDR3 size: 15 residues. In germline, CDR1 is SGHTA, CDR2 FQGNSA. Unmatched junction bases numbered 9, after V lost 5 bases and J lost 4 bases. Sequencing was performed with immunoSEQ multiplex PCR; in TCRdb, only in-frame clones are kept and a portion is missing. The sample gives about 100,000 clones, roughly 95% of which show up once; roughly 0.21% is in the top ten. The chain links TRBV7-2 to TRBJ1-2; 8 bases line up with TRBD1. This TCR was sampled from a human donor in good health. Sequenced material: T cells isolated from PBMCs. The CDR3 spells CASSPETGAAYGYTF. Written as DNA, the CDR3 is TGTGCCAGCAGCCCTGAGACAGGGGCGGCCTATGGCTACACCTTC. Full variable domain (rest looked up from reference TRBV7-2 and TRBJ1-2): GAGVSQSPSNKVTEKGKDVELRCDPISGHTALYWYRQSLGQGLEFLIYFQGNSAPDKSGLPSDRFSAERTGGSVSTLTIQRTQQEDSAVYLCASSPETGAAYGYTFGSGTRLTVV.